These 22 T cell receptor beta chains were sequenced from one sample in a study of molecular identifiers for immune sequencing clone quantification. TCRdb re-derived calls from the PCR reads in MiXCR, one entry per CDR3 protein. Of 300,000 to 400,000 distinct CDR3 sequences in the sample, roughly 23% were seen once. Sequenced material: naive CD8+ T cells from blood, with Jurkat cell RNA spiked in. Subset in this sample: FACS-sorted CD8+CD4-CCR7+CD45RA+ naive T cells. Source of these receptors: a human donor in good health. Some libraries in this study had Jurkat cell RNA spiked in.

In this sample, this clonotype turned up many times. The gene calls are TRBV19 and TRBJ2-2; D possibly corresponds to TRBD1 (5 bases). The germline gives CDR1 LNHDA, CDR2 SQIVND (reference sequence). The ends were cut back, 10 bases at V and 1 base at J, with 10 bases in the middle. This CDR3 spans 13 amino acids. CDR3 DNA: TGTGCCACAGGACAACAGAACACCGGGGAGCTGTTTTTT. Translation gives CATGQQNTGELFF.

In regard to this clonotype: A read error may account for a junction end that differs from germline. This chain links TRBV11-3 with TRBJ2-1, with TRBD2 matching 9 bases. The CDR3 is 14 residues long. Germline V gives CDR1 SGHNT, CDR2 YENEEA. CDR3 coding DNA: TGTGCCAGCAGCGTAGCGGGAGCCTACAATGAGCGGTTCTTC. It translates to CASSVAGAYNERFF.

This chain links TRBV20-1 with TRBJ1-1; no reliable D call. Germline CDR1 DFQATT, CDR2 SNEGSKA (reference sequence). V gave up 0 bases and J gave up 0 bases, with 17 bases separating them. This CDR3 has 17 residues. CDR3 amino acids: CSARESSSYQLNTEAFF. The CDR3 DNA reads as TGCAGTGCTAGAGAAAGTAGCAGCTATCAACTGAACACTGAAGCTTTCTTT.

Note on this clonotype: A much larger clone lies a single base off, so this may be a read error. The chain couples TRBV4-1 to TRBJ2-7; no firm D call. Germline assignment: CDR1 MGHRA and CDR2 YSYEKL. The CDR3 spans 14 residues. Trimming took 1 base from V and 5 from J, leaving 12 bases between them. The CDR3 region has the DNA TGCGCCAGCAGCCAAGTCGGGCGGTCCCACGAGCAGTACTTC. It encodes CASSQVGRSHEQYF.

This clonotype has just a few counts. Since a much larger clone is just one base distant, this may be a read error. The chain has TRBV6-5 and TRBJ1-2; TRBD1 agrees at 7 bases. The CDR3 is 16 residues long. The V segment lost 5 bases and the J segment 1 base; nucleotides outside the gene matches: 10. Germline lookup yields CDR1 MNHEY and CDR2 SVGAGI. Here the CDR3 reads CASSPVTGTVNYGYTF. The CDR3 coding sequence is TGTGCCAGCAGTCCCGTGACCGGGACAGTTAACTATGGCTACACCTTC.

The chain is built from TRBV11-2 and TRBJ1-5, with D unclear. V shed 1 base and J shed 1 base, with 8 bases lying between them. The CDR3 runs 15 residues. Germline-derived CDR1 and CDR2 are SGHAT and FQNNGV. This CDR3 reads CASSLGWASNQPQHF. CDR3 sequence (DNA): TGTGCCAGCAGCTTAGGCTGGGCGAGCAATCAGCCCCAGCATTTT.

At least ten counts were recorded for this clonotype. The chain employs TRBV28 and TRBJ1-5; D is possibly TRBD1 (5 bases). CDR3 length: 15 amino acids. The germline CDR1 and CDR2 sequences are MDHEN and SYDVKM. Trimming removed 3 bases from V and 4 bases from J, with 13 bases in between. DNA for the CDR3: TGTGCCAGCAGTTTGCGGGGGTTGGGAAATCAGCCCCAGCATTTT. This encodes CASSLRGLGNQPQHF. Full variable domain (remainder filled in from reference TRBV28 and TRBJ1-5): DVKVTQSSRYLVKRTGEKVFLECVQDMDHENMFWYRQDPGLGLRLIYFSYDVKMKEKGDIPEGYSVSREKKERFSLILESASTNQTSMYLCASSLRGLGNQPQHFGDGTRLSIL.

The chain has TRBV12-3 or TRBV12-4 and TRBJ1-6, with no clear D. V was clipped by 8 bases and J by 13 bases, with 15 bases between them. The CDR3 contains 12 residues. CDR3 in amino acids: CASLQDDGPLHF. CDR3 nucleotide sequence: TGTGCCAGCCTTCAAGATGATGGGCCCCTCCACTTT.

The chain uses TRBV19 and TRBJ2-3; the D gene is possibly TRBD1 (5 bases). Germline V gene lookup returns CDR1 LNHDA and CDR2 SQIVND (reference sequence). This CDR3 is 13 amino acids long. Between the trimmed V and J ends, which lost 8 bases and 4 bases, there was a span of 13 bases. The CDR3, as DNA: TGTGCCAGTTCGCAGGGTGTACCAGATACGCAGTATTTT. Protein: CASSQGVPDTQYF. Supplemented by reference TRBV19 and TRBJ2-3, the full variable domain reads DGGITQSPKYLFRKEGQNVTLSCEQNLNHDAMYWYRQDPGQGLRLIYYSQIVNDFQKGDIAEGYSVSREKKESFPLTVTSAQKNPTAFYLCASSQGVPDTQYFGPGTRLTVL.

The sample holds one count of this clonotype. V and J are TRBV6-5 and TRBJ2-5; no firm D call. The V gene's germline CDR1 is MNHEY and CDR2 SVGAGI. The CDR3 is 14 residues long. Deletions cut 0 bases from V and 3 bases from J, with 8 bases between. The chain's CDR3 is CASSYSSGEETQYF. The CDR3 DNA sequence: TGTGCCAGCAGTTACTCGTCGGGCGAAGAGACCCAGTACTTC.

This clonotype was recorded a few times. CDR3 DNA: TGTGCCTGGAGTACCGGGACAGGGGAAGAGACCCAGTACTTC. This gives the protein CAWSTGTGEETQYF. This sequence joins TRBV30 and TRBJ2-5, with 10 bases identical to TRBD1. This CDR3 comprises 14 residues. V gave up 2 bases and J gave up 3 bases; unmatched junction bases: 3. Germline CDR1 reads GTSNPN; CDR2 reads SVGIG (reference sequence).

Many counts were recorded for this clonotype. V is TRBV28 and J is TRBJ1-5, with D possibly matching TRBD1 (5 bases). This CDR3 is built from 17 residues. Trimming cost V 6 bases and J 0 bases, with 18 bases left between them. In germline, CDR1 is MDHEN, CDR2 SYDVKM. Written as DNA, the CDR3 is TGTGCCAGCAGGGAAGACGTCGGACACTATAGCAATCAGCCCCAGCATTTT. It is translated as CASREDVGHYSNQPQHF.

V gene TRBV4-3 combines with J gene TRBJ2-1, with 8 nucleotides matching TRBD2. The CDR3 spans 17 residues. CDR1 and CDR2 from the germline V gene are LGHNA and YSLEER. V lost 1 base to trimming and J lost 4 bases; unmatched junction nucleotides: 9. Here the CDR3 DNA reads TGCGCCAGCAGCCAAGGTCTTAGCGGGGTCATTTACAATGAGCAGTTCTTC. Its protein product is CASSQGLSGVIYNEQFF.

This clonotype turned up a few times. J is TRBJ2-1 and V is TRBV6-4, with 8 positions matching TRBD2. Trimming cost V 0 bases and J 4 bases; bases outside gene matches: 5. The CDR3 runs 16 residues. From germline, CDR1 is MRHNA and CDR2 SNTAGT. Here the CDR3 reads CASSDSDGGGYNEQFF. CDR3 coding DNA: TGTGCCAGCAGTGACTCCGACGGGGGGGGGTACAATGAGCAGTTCTTC.

Concerning this clonotype: Since a much larger clone is just one base distant, this may be a read error. This sequence joins TRBV7-9 and TRBJ1-2; no clear D. With 2 bases removed from V and 0 bases from J, the gap between germline ends came to 7 bases. This CDR3 has 14 amino acids. Germline CDR1 is SEHNR and CDR2 is FQNEAQ (reference sequence). Here the CDR3 DNA reads TGTGCCAGCAGCTTAAACCCAGCTAACTATGGCTACACCTTC. Its protein product is CASSLNPANYGYTF.

V gene TRBV3-1 combines with J gene TRBJ1-2, with D possibly matching TRBD1 (5 bases). The CDR3 is 16 residues long. The V end lost 3 bases, the J end lost 6 bases, and 20 bases lay between the germline ends. CDR1 and CDR2 from the germline V gene are LGHDT and YNNKEL (reference sequence). The CDR3 sequence is CASSHVTGPSPDGYTF. The CDR3, as DNA: TGTGCCAGCAGCCATGTAACAGGCCCCAGTCCGGATGGCTACACCTTC.

This clonotype occurred a few times. The chain uses TRBV30 and TRBJ2-7; 9 bases line up with TRBD2. Losses at the gene ends were 0 bases for V and 7 bases for J; bases not matched to a gene: 4. Germline assignment: CDR1 GTSNPN and CDR2 SVGIG (reference sequence). CDR3 size: 13 residues. CDR3 sequence reads: CAWSVTLAGEQYF. The CDR3 DNA follows: TGTGCCTGGAGTGTAACCCTAGCGGGAGAGCAGTACTTC.

This clonotype was picked up a small number of times. This chain joins TRBV19 and TRBJ2-1; 11 bases line up with TRBD2. This CDR3 spans 15 amino acids. Germline assignment: CDR1 LNHDA and CDR2 SQIVND (reference sequence). Trimming removed 3 bases from V and 6 bases from J; junction bases left unmatched: 4. The CDR3 region is CASSMDLAGGNEQFF. The DNA of the CDR3 is TGTGCCAGTAGTATGGATCTAGCGGGAGGCAATGAGCAGTTCTTC.

This chain joins TRBV19 and TRBJ2-2; possibly TRBD2 for D (5 bases). CDR1 and CDR2 from the germline V gene are LNHDA and SQIVND (reference sequence). V dropped 3 bases and J dropped 3 bases, with 8 bases sitting between them. The CDR3 is 14 amino acids. DNA of the CDR3: TGTGCCAGTAGTATGAACGGGGACACCGGGGAGCTGTTTTTT. Translating it yields CASSMNGDTGELFF.

This clonotype was detected many times. The chain has TRBV24-1 and TRBJ1-1; D remains ambiguous. This CDR3 has 11 residues. CDR1 and CDR2 (germline): KGHDR, SFDVKD. V lost 7 bases and J 0 bases, leaving 2 bases between the germline ends. CDR3 coding DNA: TGTGCCACCAGACTGAACACTGAAGCTTTCTTT. Amino acids: CATRLNTEAFF.

This clonotype was observed many times. The J gene is TRBJ2-7, the V gene TRBV19, with D tentatively TRBD2 (6 bases). CDR1 and CDR2 from the germline V gene are LNHDA and SQIVND (reference sequence). The CDR3 is 14 amino acids. Trimming took off 6 bases at V and 2 bases at J, with 14 bases between the two ends. The CDR3 nucleotides read TGTGCCAGTAGCTGGAATAGGGAGGCCTACGAGCAGTACTTC. Its translation is CASSWNREAYEQYF.

In the case of this clonotype: Possible read error: a much larger clone is one base away. The V call is TRBV5-3, the J call TRBJ2-7; no definite D call. TRBV5-3 is an ORF; its function is uncertain. This CDR3 contains 14 residues. Trimming left V 8 bases short and J 2 bases short, with 17 bases between. CDR3 coding DNA: TGTGCCAGCAGCCCGGTCAGAGAGACCTACGAGCAGTACTTC. Its protein is CASSPVRETYEQYF.